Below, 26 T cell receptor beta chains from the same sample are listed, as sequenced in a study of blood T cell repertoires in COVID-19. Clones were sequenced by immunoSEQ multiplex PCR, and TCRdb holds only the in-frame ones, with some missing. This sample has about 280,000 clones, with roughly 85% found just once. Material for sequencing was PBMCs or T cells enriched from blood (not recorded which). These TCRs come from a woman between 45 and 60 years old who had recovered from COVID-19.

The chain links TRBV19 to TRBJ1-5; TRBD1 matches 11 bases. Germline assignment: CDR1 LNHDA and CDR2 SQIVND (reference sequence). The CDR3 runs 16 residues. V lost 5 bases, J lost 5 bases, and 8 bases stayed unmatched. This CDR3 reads CASSPRGQGVYQPQHF. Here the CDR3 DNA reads TGTGCCAGTAGTCCCCGGGGACAGGGGGTGTATCAGCCCCAGCATTTT. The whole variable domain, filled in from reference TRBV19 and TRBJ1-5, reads DGGITQSPKYLFRKEGQNVTLSCEQNLNHDAMYWYRQDPGQGLRLIYYSQIVNDFQKGDIAEGYSVSREKKESFPLTVTSAQKNPTAFYLCASSPRGQGVYQPQHFGDGTRLSIL.

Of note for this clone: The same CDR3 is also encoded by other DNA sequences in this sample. In nucleotides, the CDR3 is TGTGCCAGCAGCTTAGGTCTCTACAATGAGCAGTTCTTC. Amino acids: CASSLGLYNEQFF. V usage is TRBV11-2 and J usage is TRBJ2-1; unclear D gene. The CDR3 has 13 residues. V lost 1 base, J lost 3 bases, and 4 bases lay in between. Germline-derived CDR1 and CDR2 are SGHAT and FQNNGV.

The CDR3 spells CASSGTRGGYGYTF. As DNA, the CDR3 is TGTGCCAGCAGCGGGACTCGGGGTGGTTATGGCTACACCTTC. This chain connects TRBV6-2 or TRBV6-3 to TRBJ1-2; D perhaps matches TRBD1 (5 bases). The V gene's germline CDR1 is MNHEY and CDR2 SVGEGT. V was pared by 6 bases and J by 5 bases, with 16 bases between. This CDR3 comprises 14 residues.

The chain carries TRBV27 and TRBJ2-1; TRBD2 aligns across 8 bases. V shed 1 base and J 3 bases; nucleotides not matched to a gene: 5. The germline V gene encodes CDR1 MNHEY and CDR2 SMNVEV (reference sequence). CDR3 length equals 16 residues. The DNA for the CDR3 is TGTGCCAGCAGTTTATATCTAGCGGGTGTCTACAATGAGCAGTTCTTC. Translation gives CASSLYLAGVYNEQFF.

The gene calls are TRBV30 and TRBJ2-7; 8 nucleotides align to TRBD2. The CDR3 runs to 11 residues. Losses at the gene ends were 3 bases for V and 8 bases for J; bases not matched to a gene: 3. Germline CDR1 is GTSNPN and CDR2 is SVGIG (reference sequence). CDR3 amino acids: CAWRGLAKQYF. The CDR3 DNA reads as TGTGCCTGGAGAGGACTAGCAAAGCAGTACTTC.

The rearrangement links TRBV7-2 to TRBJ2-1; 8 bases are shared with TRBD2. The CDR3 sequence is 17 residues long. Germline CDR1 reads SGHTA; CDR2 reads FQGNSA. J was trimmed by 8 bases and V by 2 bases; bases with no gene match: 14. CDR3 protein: CASSLFPWERESDEQFF. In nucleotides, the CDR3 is TGTGCCAGCAGCTTATTTCCCTGGGAGCGGGAGAGCGATGAGCAGTTCTTC.

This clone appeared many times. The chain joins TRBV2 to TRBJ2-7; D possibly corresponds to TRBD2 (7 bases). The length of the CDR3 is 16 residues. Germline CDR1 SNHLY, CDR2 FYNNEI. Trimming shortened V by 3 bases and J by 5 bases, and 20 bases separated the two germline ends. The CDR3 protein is CASSDKGGGRSHEQYF. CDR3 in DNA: TGTGCCAGCAGTGATAAAGGGGGGGGTAGGAGCCACGAGCAGTACTTC. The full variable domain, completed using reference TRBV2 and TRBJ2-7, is EPEVTQTPSHQVTQMGQEVILRCVPISNHLYFYWYRQILGQKVEFLVSFYNNEISEKSEIFDDQFSVERPDGSNFTLKIRSTKLEDSAMYFCASSDKGGGRSHEQYFGPGTRLTVT.

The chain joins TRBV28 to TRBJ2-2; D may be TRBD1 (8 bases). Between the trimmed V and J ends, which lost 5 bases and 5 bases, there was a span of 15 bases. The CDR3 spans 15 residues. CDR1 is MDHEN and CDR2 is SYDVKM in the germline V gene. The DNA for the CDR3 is TGTGCCAGCAGTCCGACAGGGGAGGGGACCGGGGAGCTGTTTTTT. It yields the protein CASSPTGEGTGELFF.

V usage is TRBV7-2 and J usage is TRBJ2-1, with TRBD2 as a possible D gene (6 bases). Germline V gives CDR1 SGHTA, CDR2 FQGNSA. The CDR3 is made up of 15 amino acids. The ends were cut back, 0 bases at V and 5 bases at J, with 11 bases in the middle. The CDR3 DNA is TGTGCCAGCAGCTTAGCTAGCGGCAATAACAATGAGCAGTTCTTC. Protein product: CASSLASGNNNEQFF.

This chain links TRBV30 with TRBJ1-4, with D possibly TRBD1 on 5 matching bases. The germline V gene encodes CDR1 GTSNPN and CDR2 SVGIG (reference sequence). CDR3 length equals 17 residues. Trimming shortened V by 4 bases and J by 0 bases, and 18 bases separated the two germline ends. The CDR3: CAWMETGQGATNEKLFF. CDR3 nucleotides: TGTGCCTGGATGGAGACGGGCCAGGGTGCAACTAATGAAAAACTGTTTTTT.

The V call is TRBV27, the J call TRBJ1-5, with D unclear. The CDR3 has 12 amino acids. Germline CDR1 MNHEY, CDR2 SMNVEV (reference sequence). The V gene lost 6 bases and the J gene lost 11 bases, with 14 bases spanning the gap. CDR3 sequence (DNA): TGTGCCAGCAGCTCTGGTCAATCGGCCCAGCATTTT. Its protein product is CASSSGQSAQHF.

CDR3 in amino acids: CASSLGASGRDIYGYTF. DNA for the CDR3: TGTGCCAGCAGCTTAGGGGCTTCCGGACGGGATATCTATGGCTACACCTTC. The chain recombines TRBV7-9 with TRBJ1-2; D is uncertain. The V and J ends lost 1 base and 4 bases respectively, with 19 bases between them. The CDR3 sequence is 17 residues long. CDR1 SEHNR and CDR2 FQNEAQ come from the germline V gene (reference sequence).

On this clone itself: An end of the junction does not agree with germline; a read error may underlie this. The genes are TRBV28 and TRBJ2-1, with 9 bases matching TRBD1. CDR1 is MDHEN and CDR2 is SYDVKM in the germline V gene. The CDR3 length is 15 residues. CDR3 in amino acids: CASSLNYRGRSRAIF. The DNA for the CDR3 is TGTGCCAGCAGTTTGAATTACAGGGGGCGATCCCGGGCCATCTTC. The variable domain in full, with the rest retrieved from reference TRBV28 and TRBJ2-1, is DVKVTQSSRYLVKRTGEKVFLECVQDMDHENMFWYRQDPGLGLRLIYFSYDVKMKEKGDIPEGYSVSREKKERFSLILESASTNQTSMYLCASSLNYRGRSRAIFGPGTRLTVL.

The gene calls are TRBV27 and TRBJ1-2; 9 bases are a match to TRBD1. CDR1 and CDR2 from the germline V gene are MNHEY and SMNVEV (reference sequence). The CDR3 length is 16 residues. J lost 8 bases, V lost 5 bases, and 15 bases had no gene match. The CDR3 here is CASSTLDRGERYGYTF. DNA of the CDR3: TGTGCCAGCAGTACCCTGGACAGGGGCGAGCGGTACGGCTACACCTTC.

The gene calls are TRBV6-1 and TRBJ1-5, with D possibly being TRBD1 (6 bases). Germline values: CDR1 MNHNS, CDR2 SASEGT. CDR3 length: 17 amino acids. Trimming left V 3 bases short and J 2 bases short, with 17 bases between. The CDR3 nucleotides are TGTGCCAGCAGTGACTTACAGGGTTGGGCGGGCAATCAGCCCCAGCATTTT. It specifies CASSDLQGWAGNQPQHF.

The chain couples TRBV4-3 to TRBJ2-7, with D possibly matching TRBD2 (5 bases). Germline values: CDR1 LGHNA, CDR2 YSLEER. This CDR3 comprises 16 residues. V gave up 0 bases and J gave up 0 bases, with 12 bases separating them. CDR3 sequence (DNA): TGCGCCAGCAGCCAAGATTTGACTGGACTCTCCTACGAGCAGTACTTC. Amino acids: CASSQDLTGLSYEQYF.

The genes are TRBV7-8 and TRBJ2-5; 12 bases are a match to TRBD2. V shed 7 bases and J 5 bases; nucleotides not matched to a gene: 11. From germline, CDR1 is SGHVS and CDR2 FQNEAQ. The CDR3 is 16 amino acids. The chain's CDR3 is CASTESSGGAGETQYF. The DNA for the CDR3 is TGTGCCAGCACCGAATCTAGCGGGGGGGCCGGGGAGACCCAGTACTTC.

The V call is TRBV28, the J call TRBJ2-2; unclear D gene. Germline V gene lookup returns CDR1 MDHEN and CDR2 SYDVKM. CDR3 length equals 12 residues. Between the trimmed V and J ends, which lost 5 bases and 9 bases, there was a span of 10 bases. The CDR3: CASSVALRELFF. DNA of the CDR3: TGTGCCAGCAGTGTGGCCTTGCGGGAGCTGTTTTTT.

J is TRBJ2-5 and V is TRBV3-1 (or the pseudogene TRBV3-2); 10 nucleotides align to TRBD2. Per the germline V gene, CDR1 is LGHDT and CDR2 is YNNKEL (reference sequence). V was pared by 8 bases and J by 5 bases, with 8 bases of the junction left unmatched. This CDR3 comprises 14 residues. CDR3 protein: CASAQRGGFETQYF. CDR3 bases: TGTGCCAGCGCCCAGCGGGGGGGCTTCGAGACCCAGTACTTC.

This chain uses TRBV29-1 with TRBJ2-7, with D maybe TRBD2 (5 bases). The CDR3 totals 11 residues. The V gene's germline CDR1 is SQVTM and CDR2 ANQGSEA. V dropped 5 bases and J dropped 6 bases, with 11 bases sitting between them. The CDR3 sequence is CSVWEFTEQYF. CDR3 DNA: TGCAGCGTTTGGGAGTTTACCGAGCAGTACTTC.

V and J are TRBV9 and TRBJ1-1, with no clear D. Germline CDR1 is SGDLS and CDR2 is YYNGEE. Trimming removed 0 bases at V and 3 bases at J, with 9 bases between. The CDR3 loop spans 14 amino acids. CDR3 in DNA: TGTGCCAGCAGCGTAGTATCCCGTTACACTGAAGCTTTCTTT. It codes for CASSVVSRYTEAFF.

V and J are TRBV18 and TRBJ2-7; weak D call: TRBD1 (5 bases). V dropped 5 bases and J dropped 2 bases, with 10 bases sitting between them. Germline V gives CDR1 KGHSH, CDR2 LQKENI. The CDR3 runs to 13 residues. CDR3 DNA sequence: TGTGCCAGCTCAGCGGAACAGGCCTACGAGCAGTACTTC. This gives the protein CASSAEQAYEQYF. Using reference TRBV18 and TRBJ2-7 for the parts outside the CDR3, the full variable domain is NAGVMQNPRHLVRRRGQEARLRCSPMKGHSHVYWYRQLPEEGLKFMVYLQKENIIDESGMPKERFSAEFPKEGPSILRIQQVVRGDSAAYFCASSAEQAYEQYFGPGTRLTVT.

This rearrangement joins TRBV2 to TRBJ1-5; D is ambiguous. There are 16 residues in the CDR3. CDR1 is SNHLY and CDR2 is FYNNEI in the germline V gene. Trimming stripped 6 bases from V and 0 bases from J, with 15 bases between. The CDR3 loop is CASSPGGEYSNQPQHF. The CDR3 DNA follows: TGTGCCAGCAGCCCCGGCGGGGAATATAGCAATCAGCCCCAGCATTTT. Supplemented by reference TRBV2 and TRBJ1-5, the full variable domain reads EPEVTQTPSHQVTQMGQEVILRCVPISNHLYFYWYRQILGQKVEFLVSFYNNEISEKSEIFDDQFSVERPDGSNFTLKIRSTKLEDSAMYFCASSPGGEYSNQPQHFGDGTRLSIL.

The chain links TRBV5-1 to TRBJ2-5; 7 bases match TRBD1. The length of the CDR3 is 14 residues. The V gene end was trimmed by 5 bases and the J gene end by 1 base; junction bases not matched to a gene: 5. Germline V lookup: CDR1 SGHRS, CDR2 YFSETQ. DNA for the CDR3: TGCGCCAGCAGTAATGGGGACAGCCAAGAGACCCAGTACTTC. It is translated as CASSNGDSQETQYF.

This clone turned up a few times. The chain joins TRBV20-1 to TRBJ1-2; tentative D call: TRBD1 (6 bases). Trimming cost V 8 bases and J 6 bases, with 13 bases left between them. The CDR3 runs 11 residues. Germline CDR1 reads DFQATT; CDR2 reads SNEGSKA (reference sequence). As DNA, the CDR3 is TGCAGTCTCAACAGGGATCATGGCTACACCTTC. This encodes CSLNRDHGYTF.

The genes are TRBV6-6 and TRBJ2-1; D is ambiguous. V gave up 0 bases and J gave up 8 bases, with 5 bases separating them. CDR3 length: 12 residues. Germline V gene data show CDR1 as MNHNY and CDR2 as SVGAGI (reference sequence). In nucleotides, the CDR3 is TGTGCCAGCAGTTACTCGTACTATGAGCAGTTCTTC. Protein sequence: CASSYSYYEQFF.